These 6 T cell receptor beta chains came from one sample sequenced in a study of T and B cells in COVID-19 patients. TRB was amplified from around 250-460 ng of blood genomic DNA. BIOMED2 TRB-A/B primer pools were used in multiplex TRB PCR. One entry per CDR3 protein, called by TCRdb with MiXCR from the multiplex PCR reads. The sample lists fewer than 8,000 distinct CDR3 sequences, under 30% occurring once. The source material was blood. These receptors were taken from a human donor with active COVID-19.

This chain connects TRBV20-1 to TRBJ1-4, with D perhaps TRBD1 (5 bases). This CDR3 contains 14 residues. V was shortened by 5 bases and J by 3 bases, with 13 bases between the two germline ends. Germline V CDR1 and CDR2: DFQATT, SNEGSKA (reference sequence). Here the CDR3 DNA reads TGCAGTGCTCCGCCGGGGGGTTCTAATGAAAAACTGTTTTTT. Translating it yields CSAPPGGSNEKLFF.

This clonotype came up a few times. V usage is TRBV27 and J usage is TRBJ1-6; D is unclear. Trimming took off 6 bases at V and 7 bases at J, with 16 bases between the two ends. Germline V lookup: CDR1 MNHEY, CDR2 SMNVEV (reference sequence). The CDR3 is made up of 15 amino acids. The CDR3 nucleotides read TGTGCCAGCAGAACGGCCCCAGTGCAGAATTCACCCCTCCACTTT. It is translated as CASRTAPVQNSPLHF.

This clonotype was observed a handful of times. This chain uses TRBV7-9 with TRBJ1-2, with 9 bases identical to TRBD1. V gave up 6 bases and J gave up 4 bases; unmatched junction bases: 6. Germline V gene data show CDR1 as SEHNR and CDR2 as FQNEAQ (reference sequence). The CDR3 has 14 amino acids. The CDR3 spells CASSAGQGFYGYTF. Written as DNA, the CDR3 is TGTGCCAGCAGTGCCGGACAGGGGTTCTATGGCTACACCTTC. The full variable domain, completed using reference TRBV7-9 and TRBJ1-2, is DTGVSQNPRHKITKRGQNVTFRCDPISEHNRLYWYRQTLGQGPEFLTYFQNEAQLEKSRLLSDRFSAERPKGSFSTLEIQRTEQGDSAMYLCASSAGQGFYGYTFGSGTRLTVV.

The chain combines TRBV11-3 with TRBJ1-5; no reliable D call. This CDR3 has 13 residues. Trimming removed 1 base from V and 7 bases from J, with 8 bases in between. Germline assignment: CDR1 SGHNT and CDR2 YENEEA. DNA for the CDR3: TGTGCCAGCAGCTTAGCGACAAACCAGCCCCAGCATTTT. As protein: CASSLATNQPQHF.

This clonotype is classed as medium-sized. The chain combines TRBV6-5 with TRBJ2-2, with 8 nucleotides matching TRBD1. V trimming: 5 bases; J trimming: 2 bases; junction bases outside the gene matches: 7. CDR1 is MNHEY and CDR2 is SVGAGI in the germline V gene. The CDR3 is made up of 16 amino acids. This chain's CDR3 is CASSRQGPPNTGELFF. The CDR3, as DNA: TGTGCCAGCAGTCGACAGGGGCCCCCCAACACCGGGGAGCTGTTTTTT.

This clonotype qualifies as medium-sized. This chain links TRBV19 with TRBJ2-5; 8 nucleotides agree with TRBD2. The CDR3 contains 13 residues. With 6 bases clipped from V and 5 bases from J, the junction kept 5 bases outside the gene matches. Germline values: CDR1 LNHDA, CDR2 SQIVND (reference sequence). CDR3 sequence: CASSAGGSETQYF. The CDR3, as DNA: TGTGCCAGTAGCGCGGGAGGATCGGAGACCCAGTACTTC. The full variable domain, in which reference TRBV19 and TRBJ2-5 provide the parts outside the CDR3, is DGGITQSPKYLFRKEGQNVTLSCEQNLNHDAMYWYRQDPGQGLRLIYYSQIVNDFQKGDIAEGYSVSREKKESFPLTVTSAQKNPTAFYLCASSAGGSETQYFGPGTRLLVL.